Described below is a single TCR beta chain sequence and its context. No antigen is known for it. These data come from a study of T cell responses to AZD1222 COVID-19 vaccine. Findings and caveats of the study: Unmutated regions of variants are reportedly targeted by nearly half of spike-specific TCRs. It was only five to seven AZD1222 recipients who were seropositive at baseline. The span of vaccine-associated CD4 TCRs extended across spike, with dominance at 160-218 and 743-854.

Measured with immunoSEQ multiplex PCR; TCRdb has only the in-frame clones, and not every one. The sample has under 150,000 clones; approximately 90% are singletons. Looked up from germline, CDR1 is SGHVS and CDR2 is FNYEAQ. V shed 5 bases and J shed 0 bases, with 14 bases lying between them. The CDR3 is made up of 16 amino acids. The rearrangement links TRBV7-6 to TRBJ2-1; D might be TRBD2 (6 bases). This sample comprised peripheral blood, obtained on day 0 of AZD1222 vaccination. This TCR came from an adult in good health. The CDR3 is CASSLSAGISYNEQFF. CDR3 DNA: TGTGCCAGCAGCCTTTCCGCGGGGATCTCCTACAATGAGCAGTTCTTC. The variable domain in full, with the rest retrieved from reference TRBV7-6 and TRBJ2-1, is GAGVSQSPRYKVTKRGQDVALRCDPISGHVSLYWYRQALGQGPEFLTYFNYEAQQDKSGLPNDRFSAERPEGSISTLTIQRTEQRDSAMYRCASSLSAGISYNEQFFGPGTRLTVL.